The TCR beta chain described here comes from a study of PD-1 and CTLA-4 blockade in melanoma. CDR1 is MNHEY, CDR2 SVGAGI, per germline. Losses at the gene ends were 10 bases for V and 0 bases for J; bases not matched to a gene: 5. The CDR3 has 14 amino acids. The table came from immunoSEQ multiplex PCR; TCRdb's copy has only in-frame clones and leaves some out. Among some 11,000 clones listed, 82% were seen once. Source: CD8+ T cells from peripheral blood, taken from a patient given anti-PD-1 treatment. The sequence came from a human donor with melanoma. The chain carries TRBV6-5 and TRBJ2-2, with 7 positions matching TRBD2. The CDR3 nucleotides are TGTGCCACTAAACGGGGGGCGAACACCGGGGAGCTGTTTTTT. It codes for CATKRGANTGELFF.